The source of this T cell receptor (beta chain) is a study of T cells in Graves' hyperthyroidism and ophthalmopathy. The study's findings and limits: A model of 13 V-J features distinguished ophthalmopathy from stable hyperthyroidism.

CDR3 length: 13 residues. Germline CDR1 ENHRY, CDR2 SYGVKD. V shed 3 bases and J shed 3 bases, with 6 bases lying between them. Patients aged 18 to 65 had newly diagnosed hyperthyroidism lasting under 2 months. Not enrolled were patients with uncontrolled infection, other autoimmune disease, pregnancy or lactation. This clonotype was detected only a few times. Antigen specificity is unknown. RNA transcripts yielded amplified TCR beta CDR3 regions. HTBI primers were used for first-round RT-PCR of the TCR CDR3. One entry per CDR3 protein, called by TCRdb with MiXCR from the multiplex PCR reads. The repertoire includes around 500,000 distinct CDR3 sequences, 14% of them detected once, and approximately 15% sits in the top ten.

The sample consisted of blood. The receptor was derived from a woman aged 35 to 49 with Graves' hyperthyroidism. The V gene is TRBV10-3, the J gene TRBJ1-5; D is ambiguous. The CDR3 is CAISDSNNQPQHF. In nucleotides, the CDR3 is TGTGCCATCAGTGACAGTAACAATCAGCCCCAGCATTTT.